This T cell receptor (beta chain) was documented in a study of cytomegalovirus exposure and HLA in healthy donors. As for the study in general: Drawn from HLA-typed donors, about 85 million unique TCRs were held in an early data release.

The CDR3 has 12 residues. Germline loops: CDR1 SGHRS, CDR2 YFSETQ. A remark on this clone: The antigen is undetermined. A read error may account for a junction end that differs from germline.

Findings and caveats of the study: V- and J-gene trimming of TCR beta was linked (in a later analysis) to a missense DCLRE1C variant.

The PCR made use of 60 Vbeta and 13 Jbeta primers. Sequencing was performed with immunoSEQ multiplex PCR; in TCRdb, only in-frame clones are kept and a portion is missing. The table lists 85,000 to 100,000 clones, 50% to 80% of them singletons. The rearrangement joins TRBV5-1 to TRBJ1-2; D is possibly TRBD1 (6 bases). The sequence was collected from a man aged 60-69 years in good health and CMV-seronegative. Sequencing input: PBMCs. The CDR3 DNA reads TGTGCCAGCAGCTTGGGTAGTACAGGGATCGTCTTC. Its translation: CASSLGSTGIVF.